A selection of T cell receptor beta chains follows, all from one sample in a study of cytomegalovirus exposure and HLA in healthy donors. The table came from immunoSEQ multiplex PCR; TCRdb's copy has only in-frame clones and leaves some out. Of some 93,000 clones listed, approximately 72% are singletons. Sequencing was done on a sample of PBMCs. These receptors were collected from a middle-aged woman in good health and CMV-seronegative. The CDR3 runs from the conserved cysteine through the conserved F or W. The order of the fields is D gene, clone size, V gene, J gene, CDR3 protein, CDR3 DNA. The D gene is left open where the match is weak. Some rows mark clone size as missing; the rest say once, few, many or name a class of expanded clone.

d_call: TRBD1
clone_size: NA
v_call: TRBV5-5
j_call: TRBJ1-1
cdr3_aa: CASTKEGQVNTEAFF
cdr3_nt: TGTGCCAGCACCAAGGAGGGACAGGTCAACACTGAAGCTTTCTTT

d_call: NA
clone_size: NA
v_call: TRBV11-2
j_call: TRBJ1-2
cdr3_aa: CASSFGQGNYGYTF
cdr3_nt: TGTGCCAGCAGCTTTGGGCAGGGAAACTATGGCTACACCTTC

d_call: TRBD1
clone_size: NA
v_call: TRBV28
j_call: TRBJ1-4
cdr3_aa: CASSTSSPGPRGLEKLFF
cdr3_nt: TGTGCCAGCAGTACTTCCTCCCCGGGGCCAAGGGGGCTAGAAAAACTGTTTTTT

d_call: NA
clone_size: NA
v_call: TRBV5-1
j_call: TRBJ1-3
cdr3_aa: CASSLTRDTIYF
cdr3_nt: TGCGCCAGCAGCTTAACACGGGACACCATATATTTT

d_call: NA
clone_size: NA
v_call: TRBV5-1
j_call: TRBJ2-2
cdr3_aa: CASSPTGYGGELFF
cdr3_nt: TGCGCCAGCAGCCCCACAGGGTACGGCGGGGAGCTGTTTTTT

d_call: NA
clone_size: NA
v_call: TRBV7-2
j_call: TRBJ1-1
cdr3_aa: CASSLSRGNTEAFF
cdr3_nt: TGTGCCAGCAGCTTAAGCAGGGGGAACACTGAAGCTTTCTTT

d_call: TRBD2
clone_size: NA
v_call: TRBV11-2
j_call: TRBJ2-5
cdr3_aa: CASSQGASGSRETQYF
cdr3_nt: TGTGCCAGCAGCCAAGGGGCTAGCGGGAGTCGGGAGACCCAGTACTTC

d_call: NA
clone_size: NA
v_call: TRBV6-5
j_call: TRBJ2-5
cdr3_aa: CASSYGFRREETQYF
cdr3_nt: TGTGCCAGCAGTTACGGGTTCCGCAGGGAAGAGACCCAGTACTTC

d_call: NA
clone_size: NA
v_call: TRBV29-1
j_call: TRBJ1-1
cdr3_aa: CSVDIYTEAFF
cdr3_nt: TGCAGCGTTGACATTTACACTGAAGCTTTCTTT

d_call: TRBD2
clone_size: NA
v_call: TRBV10-3
j_call: TRBJ2-3
cdr3_aa: CAISGGGTDTQYF
cdr3_nt: TGTGCCATCTCCGGCGGGGGGACAGATACGCAGTATTTT

d_call: TRBD1
clone_size: NA
v_call: TRBV5-5
j_call: TRBJ2-2
cdr3_aa: CASRSTGGTGELFF
cdr3_nt: TGTGCCAGCCGCTCGACAGGGGGCACCGGGGAGCTGTTTTTT

d_call: NA
clone_size: NA
v_call: TRBV5-1
j_call: TRBJ2-5
cdr3_aa: CASSFDGALQETQYF
cdr3_nt: TGCGCCAGCTCCTTCGACGGAGCGCTTCAAGAGACCCAGTACTTC

d_call: TRBD1
clone_size: NA
v_call: TRBV6-4
j_call: TRBJ1-2
cdr3_aa: CASSKGQGADGYTF
cdr3_nt: TGTGCCAGCAGTAAGGGACAGGGGGCGGATGGCTACACCTTC

d_call: NA
clone_size: NA
v_call: TRBV19
j_call: TRBJ2-2
cdr3_aa: CASRLSPGELFF
cdr3_nt: TGTGCCAGTAGATTGAGTCCCGGGGAGCTGTTTTTT

d_call: TRBD1
clone_size: NA
v_call: TRBV7-9
j_call: TRBJ2-7
cdr3_aa: CASSLRPGTDYEQYF
cdr3_nt: TGTGCCAGCAGCTTACGCCCCGGGACAGACTACGAGCAGTACTTC

d_call: TRBD2
clone_size: NA
v_call: TRBV4-2
j_call: TRBJ2-5
cdr3_aa: CASSQGGTSGRLAETQYF
cdr3_nt: TGTGCCAGCAGCCAAGGTGGGACTAGCGGGAGGTTAGCGGAGACCCAGTACTTC

d_call: NA
clone_size: NA
v_call: TRBV4-1
j_call: TRBJ2-2
cdr3_aa: CASATLVAVNTGELFF
cdr3_nt: TGCGCCAGCGCGACCCTCGTCGCGGTGAACACCGGGGAGCTGTTTTTT

d_call: TRBD1
clone_size: NA
v_call: TRBV18
j_call: TRBJ1-1
cdr3_aa: CASSPTGTGLNTEAFF
cdr3_nt: TGTGCCAGCTCACCTACCGGGACAGGGCTTAACACTGAAGCTTTCTTT

d_call: NA
clone_size: NA
v_call: TRBV5-1
j_call: TRBJ2-1
cdr3_aa: CASSSPLAHTSSYNEQFF
cdr3_nt: TGCGCCAGCAGCTCGCCCTTAGCTCACACGAGCTCCTACAATGAGCAGTTCTTC

d_call: NA
clone_size: few
v_call: TRBV5-1
j_call: TRBJ1-4
cdr3_aa: CASSLEGIPTNEKLFF
cdr3_nt: TGCGCCAGCAGCTTGGAGGGGATCCCAACTAATGAAAAACTGTTTTTT

d_call: NA
clone_size: few
v_call: TRBV5-6
j_call: TRBJ1-2
cdr3_aa: CASSRVPTHGYTF
cdr3_nt: TGTGCCAGCAGCCGCGTCCCGACACATGGCTACACCTTC

d_call: NA
clone_size: NA
v_call: TRBV6-5
j_call: TRBJ2-7
cdr3_aa: CASSPDTREQYF
cdr3_nt: TGTGCCAGCAGCCCTGACACTCGCGAGCAGTACTTC

d_call: TRBD2
clone_size: NA
v_call: TRBV6-5
j_call: TRBJ2-7
cdr3_aa: CASSITSGYSYEQYF
cdr3_nt: TGTGCCAGCAGCATTACTAGCGGGTACTCCTACGAGCAGTACTTC

d_call: TRBD1
clone_size: NA
v_call: TRBV29-1
j_call: TRBJ2-2
cdr3_aa: CSVVPSTGGKGTGELFF
cdr3_nt: TGCAGCGTTGTACCTTCCACAGGGGGGAAGGGAACCGGGGAGCTGTTTTTT

d_call: NA
clone_size: once
v_call: TRBV14
j_call: TRBJ2-7
cdr3_aa: CASSRPGLADYEQYF
cdr3_nt: TGTGCCAGCAGCCGGCCGGGACTCGCAGATTACGAGCAGTACTTC

d_call: TRBD1
clone_size: few
v_call: TRBV11-3
j_call: TRBJ1-3
cdr3_aa: CASSPGQGPGNTIYF
cdr3_nt: TGTGCCAGCAGCCCCGGACAGGGGCCTGGAAACACCATATATTTT

d_call: TRBD1
clone_size: few
v_call: TRBV6-1
j_call: TRBJ1-3
cdr3_aa: CASSGQGQRNTIYF
cdr3_nt: TGTGCCAGCAGTGGACAGGGTCAGAGAAACACCATATATTTT

d_call: TRBD2
clone_size: NA
v_call: TRBV19
j_call: TRBJ2-1
cdr3_aa: CASRPPTSGRFHEQFF
cdr3_nt: TGTGCCAGTAGGCCACCGACTAGCGGGAGGTTCCATGAGCAGTTCTTC

d_call: NA
clone_size: few
v_call: TRBV7-3
j_call: TRBJ1-5
cdr3_aa: CASSLRSGSAQPQHF
cdr3_nt: TGTGCCAGCAGCCTGAGATCGGGGTCGGCTCAGCCCCAGCATTTT

d_call: TRBD1
clone_size: NA
v_call: TRBV28
j_call: TRBJ1-5
cdr3_aa: CASSSSGQGDQPQHF
cdr3_nt: TGTGCCAGCAGCTCTTCTGGACAGGGGGATCAGCCCCAGCATTTT

d_call: TRBD1
clone_size: NA
v_call: TRBV6-5
j_call: TRBJ2-7
cdr3_aa: CASSYLQGNEQYF
cdr3_nt: TGTGCCAGCAGTTACCTACAGGGGAACGAGCAGTACTTC

d_call: TRBD2
clone_size: NA
v_call: TRBV11-2
j_call: TRBJ2-1
cdr3_aa: CASSPREGWFLQGEQFF
cdr3_nt: TGTGCCAGCAGCCCTCGGGAGGGCTGGTTCCTACAGGGTGAGCAGTTCTTC

d_call: TRBD2
clone_size: NA
v_call: TRBV6-6
j_call: TRBJ2-1
cdr3_aa: CASSFGGLAGDEQFF
cdr3_nt: TGTGCCAGCAGTTTTGGGGGACTAGCGGGAGATGAGCAGTTCTTC

d_call: NA
clone_size: NA
v_call: TRBV10-1
j_call: TRBJ1-1
cdr3_aa: CASSEQGRDTEAFF
cdr3_nt: TGCGCCAGCAGTGAGCAGGGAAGAGACACTGAAGCTTTCTTT

d_call: NA
clone_size: once
v_call: TRBV7-6
j_call: TRBJ2-7
cdr3_aa: CASSSRQYYEQYF
cdr3_nt: TGTGCCAGCAGCTCCCGACAGTACTACGAGCAGTACTTC

d_call: TRBD1
clone_size: NA
v_call: TRBV28
j_call: TRBJ1-5
cdr3_aa: CASSLGGGFQPQHF
cdr3_nt: TGTGCCAGCAGTTTAGGAGGGGGCTTTCAGCCCCAGCATTTT

d_call: TRBD2
clone_size: NA
v_call: TRBV5-1
j_call: TRBJ2-1
cdr3_aa: CASSGLAGDNEQFF
cdr3_nt: TGCGCCAGCAGCGGTCTAGCGGGAGACAATGAGCAGTTCTTC